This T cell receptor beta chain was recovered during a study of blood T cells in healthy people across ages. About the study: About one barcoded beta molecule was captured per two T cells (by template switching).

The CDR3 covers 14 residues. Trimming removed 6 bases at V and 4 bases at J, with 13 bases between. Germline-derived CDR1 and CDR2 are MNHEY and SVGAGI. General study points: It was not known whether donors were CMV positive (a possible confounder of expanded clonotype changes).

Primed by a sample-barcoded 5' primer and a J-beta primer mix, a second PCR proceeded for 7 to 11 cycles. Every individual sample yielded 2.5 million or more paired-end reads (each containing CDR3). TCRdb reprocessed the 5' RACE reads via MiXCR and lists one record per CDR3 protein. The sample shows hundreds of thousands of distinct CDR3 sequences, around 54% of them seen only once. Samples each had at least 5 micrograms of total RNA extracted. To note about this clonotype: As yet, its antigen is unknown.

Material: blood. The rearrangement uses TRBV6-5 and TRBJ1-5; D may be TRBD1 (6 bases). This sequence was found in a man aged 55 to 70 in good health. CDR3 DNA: TGTGCCAGCAGGCAAACAGGGAGGAATCAGCCCCAGCATTTT. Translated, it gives CASRQTGRNQPQHF.